The 22 T cell receptor beta chains below were found in one sample sequenced in a study of blood T cell repertoires in COVID-19. Assay: immunoSEQ multiplex PCR; the TCRdb copy retains only in-frame clones and omits some. The sample has more than 250,000 clones; about nine tenths are singletons. The sequencing sample was made of PBMCs or T cells enriched from blood (not recorded which). These receptors all stem from a woman between 18 and 29 years old who had recovered from COVID-19.

This clone appeared once. The rearrangement uses TRBV28 and TRBJ1-1; perhaps TRBD1 as D (5 bases). The germline CDR1 and CDR2 sequences are MDHEN and SYDVKM. V lost 2 bases and J lost 0, with 7 bases in between. The CDR3 extends over 14 amino acids. CDR3 coding DNA: TGTGCCAGCAGTTTAAGGGGATTGAACACTGAAGCTTTCTTT. Amino acids: CASSLRGLNTEAFF.

The V and J genes are TRBV10-1 and TRBJ1-1; TRBD1 is a possible D gene (6 bases). The CDR3 extends over 13 amino acids. V lost 4 bases and J 4 bases, leaving 10 bases between the germline ends. Germline CDR1 and CDR2: WNHNN and SYGVQD (reference sequence). CDR3 region: CASSGGHRTEAFF. CDR3 coding DNA: TGCGCCAGCAGTGGGGGACACCGCACTGAAGCTTTCTTT.

The chain recombines TRBV19 with TRBJ2-1; TRBD2 matches at 12 bases. The CDR3 has 18 amino acids. Germline assignment: CDR1 LNHDA and CDR2 SQIVND (reference sequence). J lost 7 bases, V lost 4 bases, and 14 bases had no gene match. The CDR3 here is CASSRTGGRTSGRNEQFF. CDR3 coding DNA: TGTGCCAGTAGTAGGACAGGGGGACGAACTAGCGGGAGGAATGAGCAGTTCTTC.

As regards this clone: The germline gene is not matched at one end of the junction; a read error may be the cause. The rearrangement uses TRBV13 and TRBJ2-3; maybe TRBD2 (7 bases). The CDR3 spans 13 residues. The germline CDR1 and CDR2 sequences are PRHDT and FYEKMQ (reference sequence). The CDR3 loop is CATSSGGKDTQYF. The CDR3 bases are TGTGCCACCAGCTCGGGGGGCAAAGATACGCAGTATTTT.

A single count supports this clone. This chain joins TRBV30 and TRBJ1-1; 9 bases line up with TRBD1. V lost 5 bases, J lost 2 bases, and 3 bases stayed unmatched. The germline gives CDR1 GTSNPN, CDR2 SVGIG (reference sequence). The CDR3 has 13 residues. CDR3 residues: CAWRTGVNTEAFF. For the CDR3, the DNA is TGTGCCTGGCGGACAGGGGTCAACACTGAAGCTTTCTTT.

The CDR3 DNA sequence: TGTGCCAGCAGTTTATCTACAGGGTCGGTAAGGACCGGGGAGCTGTTTTTT. This encodes CASSLSTGSVRTGELFF. This chain connects TRBV27 to TRBJ2-2, with D possibly matching TRBD1 (6 bases). Trimming shortened V by 0 bases and J by 5 bases, and 16 bases separated the two germline ends. Germline lookup yields CDR1 MNHEY and CDR2 SMNVEV (reference sequence). The CDR3 contains 17 residues.

The chain links TRBV5-1 to TRBJ1-5; 10 bases line up with TRBD1. The V segment lost 2 bases and the J segment 4 bases; nucleotides outside the gene matches: 3. The germline gives CDR1 SGHRS, CDR2 YFSETQ. The CDR3 has 15 amino acids. CDR3 region: CASSLTGQGNQPQHF. The DNA for the CDR3 is TGCGCCAGCAGCTTAACGGGACAGGGGAATCAGCCCCAGCATTTT.

This clone was recorded only once. V is TRBV28 and J is TRBJ1-5; 8 bases are shared with TRBD1. V trimming: 3 bases; J trimming: 1 base; junction bases outside the gene matches: 2. This CDR3 comprises 15 residues. The germline CDR1 and CDR2 sequences are MDHEN and SYDVKM. The CDR3 spells CASSLDRASNQPQHF. CDR3 DNA sequence: TGTGCCAGCAGTTTGGACAGGGCGAGCAATCAGCCCCAGCATTTT. Full variable domain (outside the CDR3, taken from reference TRBV28 and TRBJ1-5): DVKVTQSSRYLVKRTGEKVFLECVQDMDHENMFWYRQDPGLGLRLIYFSYDVKMKEKGDIPEGYSVSREKKERFSLILESASTNQTSMYLCASSLDRASNQPQHFGDGTRLSIL.

This clone appeared a few times. Other DNA sequences in this sample translate to the same CDR3. The CDR3 sequence: CASSADTGELFF. CDR3 coding DNA: TGTGCCAGCAGCGCCGACACCGGGGAGCTGTTTTTT. The gene calls are TRBV9 and TRBJ2-2; D is ambiguous. In germline, CDR1 is SGDLS, CDR2 YYNGEE. The V end was cut by 3 bases, the J end by 3 bases, with 3 bases between. The CDR3 runs to 12 residues.

The chain is built from TRBV7-3 and TRBJ2-1, with 7 bases lining up with TRBD2. Germline V CDR1 and CDR2: SGHTA, FQGTGA. After removal of 1 base from V and 7 bases from J, the junction contained 16 bases not matched to a gene. The length of the CDR3 is 18 residues. CDR3 sequence reads: CASSLNPSVGGGDNEQFF. DNA of the CDR3: TGTGCCAGCAGCTTAAACCCCTCGGTGGGCGGGGGAGATAATGAGCAGTTCTTC.

V and J are TRBV5-5 and TRBJ2-7; TRBD2 is a possible D gene (6 bases). V was shortened by 3 bases and J by 10 bases, with 29 bases between the two germline ends. The CDR3 runs to 17 residues. Germline CDR1 is SGHKS and CDR2 is YYEKEE (reference sequence). The CDR3 loop reads CASSWNLAGGAIPFQYF. Written as DNA, the CDR3 is TGTGCCAGCAGCTGGAATTTGGCCGGCGGGGCGATCCCCTTCCAGTACTTC.

This clone was observed a single time. The chain couples TRBV30 to TRBJ2-5; D is uncertain. This CDR3 contains 15 residues. V gave up 1 base and J gave up 1 base, with 13 bases separating them. Per the germline V gene, CDR1 is GTSNPN and CDR2 is SVGIG (reference sequence). CDR3 sequence reads: CAWSGAWRRQETQYF. The CDR3 region has the DNA TGTGCCTGGAGTGGAGCCTGGCGGCGCCAAGAGACCCAGTACTTC. The variable domain in full, completed from reference TRBV30 and TRBJ2-5, reads SQTIHQWPATLVQPVGSPLSLECTVEGTSNPNLYWYRQAAGRGLQLLFYSVGIGQISSEVPQNLSASRPQDRQFILSSKKLLLSDSGFYLCAWSGAWRRQETQYFGPGTRLLVL.

The V and J genes are TRBV27 and TRBJ1-1, with 7 bases lining up with TRBD1. This CDR3 contains 15 residues. Germline assignment: CDR1 MNHEY and CDR2 SMNVEV (reference sequence). V dropped 5 bases and J dropped 1; count of bases not matched to a gene: 7. CDR3 loop: CASSPSTGPNTEAFF. CDR3 bases: TGTGCCAGCAGTCCTTCGACAGGGCCGAACACTGAAGCTTTCTTT.

The chain is built from TRBV11-2 and TRBJ1-3, with 7 bases that match TRBD1. The trim removed 5 bases at V and 0 bases at J, leaving 7 bases unmatched. The CDR3 extends over 16 amino acids. The germline gives CDR1 SGHAT, CDR2 FQNNGV. This chain's CDR3 is CASSPLDRNSGNTIYF. CDR3 in DNA: TGTGCCAGCAGCCCTTTGGACAGGAACTCTGGAAACACCATATATTTT.

V is TRBV5-1 and J is TRBJ1-4; D not certain. This CDR3 has 15 amino acids. V was cut by 0 bases and J by 5 bases, with 11 bases left in between. CDR1 is SGHRS, CDR2 YFSETQ, per germline. The CDR3 nucleotides are TGCGCCAGCAGCTTGGCCAACGGAGGAAATGAAAAACTGTTTTTT. This encodes CASSLANGGNEKLFF.

This clone has just a few counts. The chain uses TRBV5-1 and TRBJ1-6; TRBD1 is a possible D gene (5 bases). This CDR3 is 13 amino acids long. CDR1 SGHRS and CDR2 YFSETQ come from the germline V gene. The ends were cut back, 5 bases at V and 7 bases at J, with 10 bases in the middle. The CDR3 is CASRGVPNSPLHF. The CDR3 nucleotides read TGCGCCAGCAGAGGGGTCCCCAATTCACCCCTCCACTTT.

The chain links TRBV7-2 to TRBJ2-1; 7 nucleotides align to TRBD1. Germline CDR1 SGHTA, CDR2 FQGNSA. Trimming took 0 bases from V and 4 from J; bases not matched to a gene: 0. This CDR3 is 14 amino acids long. The CDR3 spells CASSLAGQYNEQFF. The CDR3 DNA follows: TGTGCCAGCAGCTTAGCGGGACAGTACAATGAGCAGTTCTTC.

This sequence joins TRBV21-1 and TRBJ1-1. TRBV21-1 is labeled a pseudogene. The CDR3 loop spans 14 amino acids. As DNA, the CDR3 is TGTGCCAGCAGCAAGGAGGTCCCGAGCACTGAAGCTTTCTTT. The encoded protein is CASSKEVPSTEAFF.

The V call is TRBV15, the J call TRBJ2-4; 11 positions match TRBD2. Germline V gene data show CDR1 as LNHNV and CDR2 as YYDKDF (reference sequence). CDR3 size: 19 residues. After removal of 1 base from V and 2 bases from J, the junction contained 10 bases not matched to a gene. Here the CDR3 reads CATSRVNSGGAMSKNIQYF. In DNA form, the CDR3 reads TGTGCCACCAGCAGAGTGAATAGCGGGGGGGCTATGTCCAAAAACATTCAGTACTTC.

J is TRBJ1-6 and V is TRBV3-1 (or the pseudogene TRBV3-2); D not certain. V dropped 4 bases and J dropped 8 bases, with 15 bases sitting between them. The germline V gene has CDR1 LGHDT and CDR2 YNNKEL (reference sequence). The CDR3 has 15 amino acids. CDR3 protein: CASSPTGGFYSPLHF. The CDR3, as DNA: TGTGCCAGCAGCCCAACGGGAGGGTTTTATTCACCCCTCCACTTT.

V gene TRBV9 combines with J gene TRBJ1-6; possibly TRBD1 for D (5 bases). Germline CDR1 and CDR2: SGDLS and YYNGEE. V dropped 0 bases and J dropped 7 bases, with 5 bases sitting between them. This CDR3 has 13 amino acids. The CDR3 reads CASSVEGNSPLHF. CDR3 DNA sequence: TGTGCCAGCAGCGTAGAGGGGAATTCACCCCTCCACTTT.

The V gene is TRBV3-1 (or the pseudogene TRBV3-2), the J gene TRBJ2-2; 9 positions match TRBD2. The CDR3 is made up of 14 amino acids. Germline V gene lookup returns CDR1 LGHDT and CDR2 YNNKEL (reference sequence). J gave up 7 bases and V 4 bases, and 4 bases lay outside the gene matches. The CDR3 sequence: CASSRGGADGELFF. For the CDR3, the DNA is TGTGCCAGCAGCCGCGGGGGGGCCGACGGGGAGCTGTTTTTT.